The sequence of this TCR beta chain was determined in a study of technical replicates of blood from several donors. This table comes from immunoSEQ multiplex PCR, and its TCRdb copy is limited to in-frame clones, with some not included. Of about 83,000 clones detected, around 90% appear once; the ten largest clones hold more than 0.2%. V dropped 4 bases and J dropped 7; count of bases not matched to a gene: 13. The CDR3 runs to 17 residues. Germline CDR1 is MNHEY and CDR2 is SMNVEV (reference sequence). The TCR sequence derives from a human donor in good health. The chain combines TRBV27 with TRBJ2-2; 9 nucleotides match TRBD2. The sequenced sample was T cells isolated from PBMCs. The CDR3 sequence: CASSSTAGGPLVGELFF. CDR3 in DNA: TGTGCCAGCAGTTCCACGGCGGGAGGGCCTCTCGTCGGGGAGCTGTTTTTT.